This record looks at one TCR beta chain sequence and its context. Its cognate antigen is unknown. The CDR3 totals 15 residues. Germline V lookup: CDR1 SGHAT, CDR2 FQNNGV. J lost 5 bases, V lost 6 bases, and 12 bases had no gene match. The TCRbeta library incorporated unique molecular identifiers. TCRdb fed the PCR reads into MiXCR, producing one record per CDR3 protein. The table lists 300,000 to 350,000 distinct CDR3 sequences, 16% of them singletons. This entry comes from a study of T-cell reconstitution after alpha-beta-depleted transplantation in children. Study conclusions and caveats: By one year post-transplant, T-cell counts and diversity largely arose from T cells that were newly produced. Some patients owed their high day-60 TCRbeta diversity to surviving recipient T cells and thymic progenitors. Several hundred graft clones that had expanded were reportedly the source of alpha-beta T cells about two months after transplant.

The clonotype originates from a male patient between 2 and 9 years old who had a stem cell transplant for acute lymphoblastic leukemia, so the T cells may come from the graft donor. The specimen comprised PBMCs, mostly from graft donor cells, sampled 360 days after TCRalphabeta/CD19-depleted stem cell transplant. The rearrangement links TRBV11-2 to TRBJ2-5; TRBD1 matches at 7 bases. The CDR3 bases are TGTGCCAGCAGGAAACCGGGACAGTTGCGTGAGACCCAGTACTTC. The encoded protein is CASRKPGQLRETQYF. The variable domain in full, with the rest retrieved from reference TRBV11-2 and TRBJ2-5, is EAGVAQSPRYKIIEKRQSVAFWCNPISGHATLYWYQQILGQGPKLLIQFQNNGVVDDSQLPKDRFSAERLKGVDSTLKIQPAKLEDSAVYLCASRKPGQLRETQYFGPGTRLLVL.